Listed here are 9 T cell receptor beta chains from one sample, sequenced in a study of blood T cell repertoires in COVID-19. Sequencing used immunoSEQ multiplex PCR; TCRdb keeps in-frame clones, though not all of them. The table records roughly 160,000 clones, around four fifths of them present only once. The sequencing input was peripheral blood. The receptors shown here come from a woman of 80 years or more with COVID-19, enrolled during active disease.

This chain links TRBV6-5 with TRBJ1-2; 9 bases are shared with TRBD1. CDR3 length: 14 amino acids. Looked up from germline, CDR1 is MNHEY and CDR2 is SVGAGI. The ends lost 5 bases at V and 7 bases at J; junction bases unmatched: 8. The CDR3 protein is CASSRTGADSGYTF. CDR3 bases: TGTGCCAGCAGTCGGACAGGGGCCGATAGTGGCTACACCTTC.

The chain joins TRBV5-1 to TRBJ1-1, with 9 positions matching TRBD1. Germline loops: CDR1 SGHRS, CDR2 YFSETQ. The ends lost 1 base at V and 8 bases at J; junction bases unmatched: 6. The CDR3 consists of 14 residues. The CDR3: CASSLLQTGGEAFF. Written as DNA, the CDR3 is TGCGCCAGCAGCTTGCTTCAGACAGGGGGGGAAGCTTTCTTT.

This CDR3 reads CASSLDRLIGELFF. In DNA form, the CDR3 reads TGTGCCAGCAGTCTGGACAGGTTAATCGGGGAGCTGTTTTTT. V is TRBV2 and J is TRBJ2-2; 7 nucleotides line up with TRBD1. CDR3 length equals 14 residues. Germline lookup yields CDR1 SNHLY and CDR2 FYNNEI. Trimming cost V 5 bases and J 7 bases; bases outside gene matches: 7.

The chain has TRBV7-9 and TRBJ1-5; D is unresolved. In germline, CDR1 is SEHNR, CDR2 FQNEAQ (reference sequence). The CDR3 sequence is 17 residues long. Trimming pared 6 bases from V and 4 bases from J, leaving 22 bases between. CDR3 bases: TGTGCCAGCAGGTTGCCCCGGGGATCTCCTTGGAATCAGCCCCAGCATTTT. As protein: CASRLPRGSPWNQPQHF.

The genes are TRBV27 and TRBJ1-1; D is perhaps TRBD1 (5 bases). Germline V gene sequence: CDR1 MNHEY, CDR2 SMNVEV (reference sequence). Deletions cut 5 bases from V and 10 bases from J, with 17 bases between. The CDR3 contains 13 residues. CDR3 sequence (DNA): TGTGCCAGCAGTGCGCGGGACCGCCTTCTAGCTTTCTTT. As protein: CASSARDRLLAFF.

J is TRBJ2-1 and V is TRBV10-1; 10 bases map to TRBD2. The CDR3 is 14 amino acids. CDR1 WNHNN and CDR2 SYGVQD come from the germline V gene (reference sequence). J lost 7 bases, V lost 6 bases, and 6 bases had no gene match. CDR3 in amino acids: CASSLAGVRNEQFF. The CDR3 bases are TGCGCCAGCAGCCTAGCGGGAGTTCGAAATGAGCAGTTCTTC.

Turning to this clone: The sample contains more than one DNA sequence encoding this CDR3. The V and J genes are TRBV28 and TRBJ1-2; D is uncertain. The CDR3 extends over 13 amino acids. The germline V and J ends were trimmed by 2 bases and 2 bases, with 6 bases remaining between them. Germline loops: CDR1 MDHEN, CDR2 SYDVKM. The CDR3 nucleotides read TGTGCCAGCAGTTTAGGCCAGAACTATGGCTACACCTTC. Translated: CASSLGQNYGYTF.

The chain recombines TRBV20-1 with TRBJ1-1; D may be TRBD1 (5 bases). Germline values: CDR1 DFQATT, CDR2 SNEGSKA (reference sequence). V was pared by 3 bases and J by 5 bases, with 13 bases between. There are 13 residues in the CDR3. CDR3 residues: CSASGPGLTEAFF. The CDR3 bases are TGCAGTGCTAGTGGGCCAGGGTTGACTGAAGCTTTCTTT.

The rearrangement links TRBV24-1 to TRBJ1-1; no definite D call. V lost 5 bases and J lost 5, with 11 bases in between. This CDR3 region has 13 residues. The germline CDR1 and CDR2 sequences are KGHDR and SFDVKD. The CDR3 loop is CATSGTGGTEAFF. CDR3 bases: TGTGCCACCAGTGGAACGGGTGGGACTGAAGCTTTCTTT.